This entry lists 25 T cell receptor beta chains sequenced from one sample in a study of blood T cells in healthy people across ages. A second PCR of about 7 to 11 cycles used a sample-barcoded 5' primer and a J-beta primer mix. TCRdb re-called the 5' RACE reads through MiXCR, storing one row per CDR3 protein. The sample lists 1.5 million to 2 million distinct CDR3 sequences; 34% were seen once. Sequencing was performed on blood. The source of these receptors is a woman in her twenties or thirties in good health.

The sample holds many counts of this clonotype. The rearrangement links TRBV4-1 to TRBJ2-3, with D maybe TRBD2 (6 bases). The germline V gene has CDR1 MGHRA and CDR2 YSYEKL. This CDR3 has 14 residues. V was pared by 0 bases and J by 3 bases, with 7 bases between. In DNA form, the CDR3 reads TGCGCCAGCAGCCAAGAACGGGAGACAGATACGCAGTATTTT. Translating gives CASSQERETDTQYF.

There are a few counts of this clonotype. This rearrangement joins TRBV7-2 to TRBJ2-1; D gene unclear. Germline assignment: CDR1 SGHTA and CDR2 FQGNSA. The CDR3 runs to 14 residues. The V end was cut by 1 base, the J end by 6 bases, with 10 bases between. The CDR3 sequence is CASSLEFVANEQFF. Written as DNA, the CDR3 is TGTGCCAGCAGCTTAGAGTTCGTCGCCAATGAGCAGTTCTTC.

The V gene is TRBV6-2 or TRBV6-3, the J gene TRBJ2-2, with 9 bases fitting TRBD1. Looked up from germline, CDR1 is MNHEY and CDR2 is SVGEGT. V gave up 6 bases and J gave up 0 bases; unmatched junction bases: 2. There are 15 residues in the CDR3. The CDR3 bases are TGTGCCAGCAGGCGACAGGGGGCGAACACCGGGGAGCTGTTTTTT. This gives the protein CASRRQGANTGELFF.

CDR3: CASSPARGGEQYF. CDR3 in DNA: TGTGCCAGCAGCCCAGCCAGGGGGGGCGAGCAGTACTTC. The V call is TRBV7-8, the J call TRBJ2-7, with D tentatively TRBD1 or TRBD2 (7 bases each). Per the germline V gene, CDR1 is SGHVS and CDR2 is FQNEAQ. Trimming cost V 5 bases and J 6 bases, with 14 bases left between them. The CDR3 loop spans 13 amino acids.

The sample holds a few counts of this clonotype. The chain carries TRBV30 and TRBJ2-5; D might be TRBD2 (5 bases). Trimming left V 3 bases short and J 2 bases short, with 13 bases between. Germline CDR1 GTSNPN, CDR2 SVGIG (reference sequence). The CDR3 has 14 residues. CDR3 sequence: CAWRGLWRQETQYF. The CDR3 DNA reads TGTGCCTGGAGAGGACTTTGGAGGCAAGAGACCCAGTACTTC.

V usage is TRBV20-1 and J usage is TRBJ2-1; TRBD1 might be the D (6 bases). This CDR3 has 16 amino acids. Germline loops: CDR1 DFQATT, CDR2 SNEGSKA (reference sequence). The ends were cut back, 4 bases at V and 0 bases at J, with 16 bases in the middle. For the CDR3, the DNA is TGCAGTGCTACTCCCCCGACAGGCGGCTCCTACAATGAGCAGTTCTTC. Translation: CSATPPTGGSYNEQFF.

The chain is built from TRBV29-1 and TRBJ2-1; 7 nucleotides agree with TRBD2. This CDR3 contains 14 residues. Trimming cost V 7 bases and J 12 bases; bases outside gene matches: 18. Germline CDR1 is SQVTM and CDR2 is ANQGSEA. The CDR3 loop is CSANNGEGPTGQFF. As DNA, the CDR3 is TGCAGCGCTAACAACGGGGAGGGCCCAACGGGGCAGTTCTTC.

This chain joins TRBV6-6 and TRBJ1-2, with 8 bases aligning to TRBD1. The CDR3 is 13 residues long. V shed 5 bases, J shed 7 bases, and the junction held 6 bases outside the gene matches. Germline V gene sequence: CDR1 MNHNY, CDR2 SVGAGI (reference sequence). CDR3 loop: CASSGTGGSGYTF. CDR3 in DNA: TGTGCCAGCAGTGGTACAGGGGGGTCTGGCTACACCTTC.

The gene calls are TRBV20-1 and TRBJ2-1; 7 bases map to TRBD2. CDR3 length: 14 amino acids. Germline assignment: CDR1 DFQATT and CDR2 SNEGSKA (reference sequence). V dropped 6 bases and J dropped 4; count of bases not matched to a gene: 9. The DNA for the CDR3 is TGCAGTGCCCCTCAGCGGGGCGCGTACAATGAGCAGTTCTTC. As protein: CSAPQRGAYNEQFF.

This clonotype came up many times. V gene TRBV4-1 combines with J gene TRBJ1-2; D is unresolved. V was trimmed by 0 bases and J by 7 bases, leaving 15 bases between them. The germline gives CDR1 MGHRA, CDR2 YSYEKL. CDR3 length equals 15 residues. The CDR3: CASSQEYTAGSGYTF. CDR3 nucleotide sequence: TGCGCCAGCAGCCAAGAGTACACGGCCGGTAGTGGCTACACCTTC.

Ten or more counts support this clonotype. This rearrangement joins TRBV29-1 to TRBJ2-3; TRBD2 matches 11 bases. The CDR3 loop spans 15 amino acids. V shed 3 bases and J 2 bases; nucleotides not matched to a gene: 4. Germline V gene data show CDR1 as SQVTM and CDR2 as ANQGSEA. CDR3 loop: CSVEGTSGFTDTQYF. In nucleotides, the CDR3 is TGCAGCGTTGAGGGGACTAGCGGTTTCACAGATACGCAGTATTTT.

This clonotype occurred many times. The chain couples TRBV4-1 to TRBJ2-7; 12 bases are a match to TRBD2. The CDR3 loop spans 17 amino acids. Trimming removed 4 bases from V and 4 bases from J; junction bases left unmatched: 11. Germline-derived CDR1 and CDR2 are MGHRA and YSYEKL. The CDR3 reads CASSPAGASGGVYEQYF. In DNA, the CDR3 is TGCGCCAGCAGCCCCGCGGGGGCTAGCGGGGGGGTTTACGAGCAGTACTTC.

The chain links TRBV20-1 to TRBJ2-1; D is undetermined. This CDR3 region has 14 residues. Germline lookup yields CDR1 DFQATT and CDR2 SNEGSKA (reference sequence). Trimming cost V 0 bases and J 10 bases, with 16 bases left between them. Written as DNA, the CDR3 is TGCAGTGCTAGAGATCCCCTGTCCGCCGCCGAGCAGTTCTTC. As protein: CSARDPLSAAEQFF.

For this clonotype: The junction departs from the called germline gene at one end, perhaps through a read error. This chain joins TRBV5-1 and TRBJ2-7; D is possibly TRBD1 or TRBD2 (5 bases each). Germline lookup yields CDR1 SGHRS and CDR2 YFSETQ. The CDR3 is made up of 13 amino acids. CDR3 sequence: CTSSLGEFYEQYF. In DNA form, the CDR3 reads TGCACCAGCAGCTTGGGGGAGTTCTACGAGCAGTACTTC.

A note on this clonotype: A read error may explain this, as a much larger clone is one base away. This chain joins TRBV5-6 and TRBJ2-1, with 11 bases lining up with TRBD2. The J segment lost 5 bases and the V segment lost 2 bases, leaving 3 bases of the junction unmatched. Per germline, CDR1 SGHDT and CDR2 YYEEEE. The CDR3 contains 15 residues. CDR3 region: CASSLLAGDNNEQFF. CDR3 bases: TGTGCCAGCAGCTTACTAGCGGGGGATAACAATGAGCAGTTCTTC.

This clonotype has a count of ten or more. The chain uses TRBV5-1 and TRBJ2-3; D not resolved. The CDR3 sequence is 16 residues long. Germline CDR1 reads SGHRS; CDR2 reads YFSETQ. V shed 6 bases and J shed 1 base, with 18 bases lying between them. The chain's CDR3 is CASTGSPTQRTDTQYF. Here the CDR3 DNA reads TGCGCCAGCACTGGTTCTCCTACACAGCGCACAGATACGCAGTATTTT.

This sequence joins TRBV2 and TRBJ2-7, with TRBD2 matching over 12 bases. Germline V CDR1 and CDR2: SNHLY, FYNNEI. The V and J ends lost 4 bases and 6 bases, in that order; junction bases with no gene match: 7. The CDR3 contains 15 residues. The CDR3 bases are TGTGCCAGCAGTGTATCCACTAGCGGGAGGAGCGAGCAGTACTTC. Its translation: CASSVSTSGRSEQYF.

CDR3 region: CATSRDRGRGAEQFF. The CDR3 DNA sequence: TGTGCCACCAGCAGAGATCGGGGCCGCGGGGCTGAGCAGTTCTTC. The chain is built from TRBV15 and TRBJ2-1; possibly TRBD2 for D (6 bases). Germline V lookup: CDR1 LNHNV, CDR2 YYDKDF (reference sequence). CDR3 size: 15 residues. Between the trimmed V and J ends, which lost 0 bases and 9 bases, there was a span of 15 bases.

The genes are TRBV7-9 and TRBJ2-7, with unresolved D. With 1 base removed from V and 7 bases from J, the gap between germline ends came to 14 bases. CDR1 SEHNR and CDR2 FQNEAQ come from the germline V gene (reference sequence). The CDR3 is 14 residues long. The CDR3 loop is CASSLETRPREQYF. CDR3 nucleotide sequence: TGTGCCAGCAGCTTAGAAACCCGTCCGCGGGAGCAGTACTTC.

J is TRBJ2-3 and V is TRBV5-4; D gene uncertain. The CDR3 has 15 amino acids. Trimming took off 1 base at V and 2 bases at J, with 11 bases between the two ends. The germline CDR1 and CDR2 sequences are SGHNT and YYREEE (reference sequence). The CDR3 DNA reads as TGTGCCAGCAGCTTGTTCGGGCTTGACACAGATACGCAGTATTTT. Protein product: CASSLFGLDTDTQYF.

This clonotype was picked up a small number of times. The V gene is TRBV14, the J gene TRBJ2-7, with D perhaps TRBD2 (6 bases). This CDR3 comprises 14 residues. The germline V and J ends were trimmed by 3 bases and 2 bases, with 11 bases remaining between them. The germline V gene encodes CDR1 SGHDN and CDR2 FVKESK. As DNA, the CDR3 is TGTGCCAGCAGCCACGGCGGGATCACCTACGAGCAGTACTTC. Translating gives CASSHGGITYEQYF. The full variable domain, with the rest looked up from reference TRBV14 and TRBJ2-7, is EAGVTQFPSHSVIEKGQTVTLRCDPISGHDNLYWYRRVMGKEIKFLLHFVKESKQDESGMPNNRFLAERTGGTYSTLKVQPAELEDSGVYFCASSHGGITYEQYFGPGTRLTVT.

The genes are TRBV14 and TRBJ2-1; D gene unclear. Germline lookup yields CDR1 SGHDN and CDR2 FVKESK. CDR3 length equals 12 residues. V lost 3 bases, J lost 10 bases, and 10 bases lay in between. DNA for the CDR3: TGTGCCAGCAGCCAGACCGACACAGAGCAGTTCTTC. As protein: CASSQTDTEQFF.

V and J are TRBV5-4 and TRBJ2-1; 9 positions agree with TRBD2. The CDR3 runs to 15 residues. J lost 4 bases, V lost 5 bases, and 7 bases had no gene match. The germline V gene has CDR1 SGHNT and CDR2 YYREEE (reference sequence). The chain's CDR3 is CASSKKGLAYNEQFF. The CDR3 nucleotides read TGTGCCAGCAGTAAGAAAGGACTAGCGTACAATGAGCAGTTCTTC.

This clonotype was seen only a few times. The chain joins TRBV9 to TRBJ2-5; D perhaps matches TRBD1 (5 bases). Germline V gives CDR1 SGDLS, CDR2 YYNGEE. The CDR3 is 13 residues long. V gave up 6 bases and J gave up 3 bases, with 12 bases separating them. Here the CDR3 DNA reads TGTGCCAGCAAAGGGGTCGGTGAAGAGACCCAGTACTTC. Translation: CASKGVGEETQYF.

With regard to this clonotype: Possible read error: a much larger clone is one base away. The J gene is TRBJ1-2, the V gene TRBV29-1; D may be TRBD1 (5 bases). V gave up 3 bases and J gave up 8 bases, with 13 bases separating them. This CDR3 comprises 12 residues. CDR1 is SQVTM and CDR2 is ANQGSEA in the germline V gene. The CDR3 is CSVDLHGDGYTF. CDR3 DNA sequence: TGCAGCGTTGATCTCCACGGGGACGGCTACACCTTC.